Listed here are 27 T cell receptor beta chains from one sample, sequenced in a study of CD8 T cells in Susac syndrome. Roughly 0.5 to 1 ug RNA was reverse transcribed with random hexamers. TCRdb re-called the immunoSEQ multiplex PCR reads through MiXCR, storing one row per CDR3 protein. The data show approximately 70,000 distinct CDR3 sequences, roughly 95% seen once. Source material: CD4+ T cells from PBMCs. The receptors derive from a human donor with multiple sclerosis.

The rearrangement links TRBV11-1 to TRBJ1-2, with D perhaps TRBD1 (5 bases). The V gene lost 4 bases and the J gene lost 0 bases, with 9 bases spanning the gap. CDR1 and CDR2 from the germline V gene are SGHAT and FQDESV (reference sequence). This CDR3 is 14 amino acids long. As DNA, the CDR3 is TGTGCCAGCAGCTCCGGACAATCTAACTATGGCTACACCTTC. It is translated as CASSSGQSNYGYTF.

The rearrangement links TRBV6-5 to TRBJ2-1; no clear D. The V end lost 2 bases, the J end lost 10 bases, and 9 bases lay between the germline ends. Germline CDR1 MNHEY, CDR2 SVGAGI. This CDR3 contains 12 residues. CDR3 amino acids: CASSYTTGEQFF. Written as DNA, the CDR3 is TGTGCCAGCAGTTACACTACCGGGGAGCAGTTCTTC.

This chain uses TRBV3-1 with TRBJ1-1, with D unclear. Trimming pared 0 bases from V and 1 base from J, leaving 6 bases between. CDR1 and CDR2 from the germline V gene are LGHDT and YNNKEL (reference sequence). This CDR3 region has 14 residues. Here the CDR3 reads CASSQERKNTEAFF. The CDR3 DNA reads as TGTGCCAGCAGCCAAGAGCGCAAGAACACTGAAGCTTTCTTT.

The gene calls are TRBV12-3 or TRBV12-4 and TRBJ2-6, with 7 nucleotides matching TRBD1. CDR3 length equals 16 residues. V shed 5 bases and J 2 bases; nucleotides not matched to a gene: 6. DNA of the CDR3: TGTGCCAGCAGTACCGGGACAGACCCTGGGGCCAACGTCCTGACTTTC. This translates into CASSTGTDPGANVLTF.

V usage is TRBV24-1 and J usage is TRBJ1-1; D unclear. The CDR3 totals 12 residues. With 0 bases removed from V and 11 bases from J, the gap between germline ends came to 9 bases. CDR1 KGHDR and CDR2 SFDVKD come from the germline V gene. CDR3 nucleotide sequence: TGTGCCACCAGTGATTTGAATGCTCGGGCTTTCTTT. Translating gives CATSDLNARAFF.

The chain employs TRBV7-9 and TRBJ2-7; 9 nucleotides agree with TRBD1. V lost 5 bases and J lost 4; bases outside the gene matches: 9. Germline values: CDR1 SEHNR, CDR2 FQNEAQ (reference sequence). This CDR3 spans 15 amino acids. Here the CDR3 reads CASSPSRDRVYEQYF. The CDR3 DNA is TGTGCCAGCAGCCCAAGCCGGGACAGGGTTTACGAGCAGTACTTC.

V gene TRBV30 combines with J gene TRBJ2-2; D gene ambiguous. V dropped 0 bases and J dropped 7 bases, with 6 bases sitting between them. Germline lookup yields CDR1 GTSNPN and CDR2 SVGIG (reference sequence). This CDR3 region has 12 residues. CDR3 DNA sequence: TGTGCCTGGAGTGTACCTAACGGGGAGCTGTTTTTT. Its translation: CAWSVPNGELFF.

The CDR3 coding sequence is TGTGCCAGCAGCCGAAGACAGGACTCCTACAATGAGCAGTTCTTC. Protein sequence: CASSRRQDSYNEQFF. The V gene is TRBV3-1, the J gene TRBJ2-1; a weak D match, TRBD1 (6 bases). The CDR3 length is 15 residues. The germline V and J ends were trimmed by 4 bases and 0 bases, with 10 bases remaining between them. Germline V gene sequence: CDR1 LGHDT, CDR2 YNNKEL (reference sequence).

This CDR3 is CASSPTTGYGYTF. The CDR3 DNA reads TGTGCCAGCAGCCCAACTACAGGGTATGGCTACACCTTC. The chain is built from TRBV5-4 and TRBJ1-2; tentatively, D is TRBD1 (6 bases). V lost 4 bases, J lost 5 bases, and 12 bases lay in between. The germline gives CDR1 SGHNT, CDR2 YYREEE (reference sequence). The CDR3 sequence is 13 residues long.

This chain joins TRBV5-6 and TRBJ2-1; tentative D call: TRBD1 (7 bases). Trimming stripped 1 base from V and 7 bases from J, with 18 bases between. In germline, CDR1 is SGHDT, CDR2 YYEEEE. CDR3 length: 16 residues. The CDR3 reads CASSLRARDSGNEQFF. CDR3 in DNA: TGTGCCAGCAGCTTGAGGGCGAGGGACAGCGGGAATGAGCAGTTCTTC.

The V gene is TRBV24-1, the J gene TRBJ1-5, with D possibly matching TRBD1 (5 bases). V lost 0 bases and J lost 9, with 14 bases in between. Germline lookup yields CDR1 KGHDR and CDR2 SFDVKD. The CDR3 is made up of 15 amino acids. In DNA form, the CDR3 reads TGTGCCACCAGTGATTTGAGAGGGGTCGGGGCGCCCCAGCATTTT. This translates into CATSDLRGVGAPQHF.

The chain joins TRBV5-1 to TRBJ2-7; no definite D call. The ends were cut back, 2 bases at V and 2 bases at J, with 11 bases in the middle. Germline values: CDR1 SGHRS, CDR2 YFSETQ. The CDR3 loop spans 14 amino acids. CDR3 protein: CASSFRRSTYEQYF. The CDR3 nucleotides are TGCGCCAGCAGCTTCCGCCGCAGTACCTACGAGCAGTACTTC.

Only one count was recorded for this clonotype. The chain has TRBV27 and TRBJ1-5; TRBD1 is a possible D gene (5 bases). Between the trimmed V and J ends, which lost 5 bases and 1 base, there was a span of 12 bases. This CDR3 comprises 15 residues. Germline V gene lookup returns CDR1 MNHEY and CDR2 SMNVEV (reference sequence). In DNA form, the CDR3 reads TGTGCCAGCAGTCAGGGATTTTGGAGCAATCAGCCCCAGCATTTT. Translated: CASSQGFWSNQPQHF.

This clonotype came up a few times. V usage is TRBV11-2 and J usage is TRBJ2-7, with D unresolved. The V end was cut by 5 bases, the J end by 6 bases, with 17 bases between. The CDR3 consists of 14 residues. CDR1 and CDR2 (germline): SGHAT, FQNNGV. Here the CDR3 reads CASSPNMGKGEQYF. DNA for the CDR3: TGTGCCAGCAGCCCGAACATGGGCAAGGGCGAGCAGTACTTC.

This chain links TRBV20-1 with TRBJ2-1, with D maybe TRBD1 (5 bases). Trimming removed 3 bases at V and 6 bases at J, with 12 bases between. Per the germline V gene, CDR1 is DFQATT and CDR2 is SNEGSKA (reference sequence). This CDR3 has 13 amino acids. Here the CDR3 reads CSARAGLLNEQFF. The CDR3 bases are TGCAGTGCTAGGGCAGGGCTACTCAATGAGCAGTTCTTC.

This chain uses TRBV24-1 with TRBJ2-7; 9 bases are shared with TRBD1. The V gene end was trimmed by 4 bases and the J gene end by 6 bases; junction bases not matched to a gene: 3. Germline V CDR1 and CDR2: KGHDR, SFDVKD. The CDR3 has 13 amino acids. CDR3 coding DNA: TGTGCCACCAGTGACCCGGGACAGGGCGAGCAGTACTTC. The encoded protein is CATSDPGQGEQYF.

The chain carries TRBV11-3 and TRBJ2-3; D remains ambiguous. The germline V gene encodes CDR1 SGHNT and CDR2 YENEEA. Trimming left V 3 bases short and J 2 bases short, with 9 bases between. This CDR3 spans 14 amino acids. For the CDR3, the DNA is TGTGCCAGCAGCTTGGGGATAGCCACAGATACGCAGTATTTT. It translates to CASSLGIATDTQYF. The variable domain in full, with the rest retrieved from reference TRBV11-3 and TRBJ2-3, is EAGVVQSPRYKIIEKKQPVAFWCNPISGHNTLYWYLQNLGQGPELLIRYENEEAVDDSQLPKDRFSAERLKGVDSTLKIQPAELGDSAVYLCASSLGIATDTQYFGPGTRLTVL.

V and J are TRBV5-6 and TRBJ2-7; D unclear. Between the trimmed V and J ends, which lost 1 base and 0 bases, there was a span of 11 bases. The germline V gene encodes CDR1 SGHDT and CDR2 YYEEEE. The CDR3 extends over 15 amino acids. CDR3 DNA: TGTGCCAGCAGCTTGAACCTGGCGAGCTCCTACGAGCAGTACTTC. Translation gives CASSLNLASSYEQYF.

V usage is TRBV20-1 and J usage is TRBJ2-7, with D possibly being TRBD2 (5 bases). Germline loops: CDR1 DFQATT, CDR2 SNEGSKA (reference sequence). The V end was cut by 5 bases, the J end by 2 bases, with 16 bases between. The CDR3 totals 14 residues. CDR3 amino acids: CSAPPSREPYEQYF. The DNA of the CDR3 is TGCAGTGCTCCCCCTAGCCGCGAGCCCTACGAGCAGTACTTC.

Only one count was recorded for this clonotype. DNA of the CDR3: TGTGCCACCAGCAGAGATGAGGGGGACCAGTACTTC. It encodes CATSRDEGDQYF. The chain is built from TRBV15 and TRBJ2-5; TRBD1 might be the D (6 bases). The germline V gene has CDR1 LNHNV and CDR2 YYDKDF (reference sequence). The CDR3 length is 12 residues. The V and J ends lost 0 bases and 10 bases respectively, with 9 bases between them.

The rearrangement links TRBV3-1 to TRBJ2-7; maybe TRBD2 (5 bases). V was clipped by 1 base and J by 9 bases, with 10 bases between them. The CDR3 spans 12 residues. Germline CDR1 reads LGHDT; CDR2 reads YNNKEL (reference sequence). CDR3 residues: CASSQAPEGQYF. CDR3 DNA: TGTGCCAGCAGCCAAGCCCCCGAGGGGCAGTACTTC.

This chain links TRBV12-3 or TRBV12-4 with TRBJ2-1; no definite D call. The V end lost 1 base, the J end lost 8 bases, and 12 bases lay between the germline ends. This CDR3 spans 14 amino acids. The CDR3 sequence: CASSLGESGDEQFF. The CDR3 DNA reads as TGTGCCAGCAGTTTAGGGGAATCTGGAGATGAGCAGTTCTTC.

The V gene is TRBV29-1, the J gene TRBJ1-1, with D tentatively TRBD1 (5 bases). The CDR3 extends over 13 amino acids. The V and J ends lost 8 bases and 5 bases respectively, with 18 bases between them. CDR1 and CDR2 from the germline V gene are SQVTM and ANQGSEA. This CDR3 is CSTTEVRGTEAFF. CDR3 DNA sequence: TGCAGCACGACGGAAGTTAGGGGAACTGAAGCTTTCTTT.

The chain joins TRBV12-3 or TRBV12-4 to TRBJ2-3, with 7 bases aligning to TRBD1. V dropped 5 bases and J dropped 2; count of bases not matched to a gene: 7. The CDR3 sequence is 15 residues long. This chain's CDR3 is CASSPDRTDTDTQYF. The CDR3 nucleotides are TGTGCCAGCAGTCCGGACAGGACCGACACAGATACGCAGTATTTT.

The chain has TRBV5-1 and TRBJ1-2; D possibly corresponds to TRBD1 (5 bases). The CDR3 contains 13 residues. Looked up from germline, CDR1 is SGHRS and CDR2 is YFSETQ. The V gene lost 1 base and the J gene lost 9 bases, with 13 bases spanning the gap. The CDR3 spells CASSLMVGVSYTF. CDR3 bases: TGCGCCAGCAGCTTGATGGTAGGGGTAAGCTACACCTTC.

The chain links TRBV24-1 to TRBJ2-7; TRBD1 matches 8 bases. V gave up 4 bases and J gave up 4 bases; unmatched junction bases: 8. CDR1 is KGHDR, CDR2 SFDVKD, per germline. This CDR3 contains 15 residues. The CDR3 sequence is CATSDPGQGSYEQYF. The DNA for the CDR3 is TGTGCCACCAGTGACCCCGGACAGGGTTCTTACGAGCAGTACTTC.

The chain combines TRBV11-2 with TRBJ1-1; no definite D call. Trimming took off 5 bases at V and 1 base at J, with 14 bases between the two ends. Germline assignment: CDR1 SGHAT and CDR2 FQNNGV. The CDR3 has 15 amino acids. The chain's CDR3 is CASSPRLGSNTEAFF. The DNA of the CDR3 is TGTGCCAGCAGCCCCCGTTTGGGTTCGAACACTGAAGCTTTCTTT.